Below are 13 T cell receptor beta chains sequenced from a single sample in a study of beta chain features in type 1 diabetes. The whole isolated RNA underwent reverse transcription, so sequencing captured expressed TCRB transcripts. Sequencing was performed with immunoSEQ multiplex PCR; in TCRdb, only in-frame clones are kept and a portion is missing. The data contain 200,000 to 250,000 clones, roughly 70% of them seen just once; the ten biggest clones take up almost 0.055%. Input material: naive CD4+ T cells from blood. All receptors come from a man aged 25-45 years in good health.

The V gene is TRBV6-6, the J gene TRBJ1-4; a possible D gene is TRBD1 (5 bases). In germline, CDR1 is MNHNY, CDR2 SVGAGI (reference sequence). Between the trimmed V and J ends, which lost 6 bases and 3 bases, there was a span of 17 bases. CDR3 length equals 16 residues. The CDR3 here is CASSRSRDSANEKLFF. The CDR3 DNA follows: TGTGCCAGCAGCCGGTCCAGGGATTCGGCTAATGAAAAACTGTTTTTT.

The J gene is TRBJ2-7, the V gene TRBV13; 8 bases agree with TRBD1. There are 14 residues in the CDR3. The germline gives CDR1 PRHDT, CDR2 FYEKMQ (reference sequence). Losses at the gene ends were 5 bases for V and 1 base for J; bases not matched to a gene: 4. In nucleotides, the CDR3 is TGTGCCAGCAGCATGACAGGGGTATCCTACGAGCAGTACTTC. This translates into CASSMTGVSYEQYF.

This clone came up once. This rearrangement joins TRBV25-1 to TRBJ2-3; TRBD2 aligns across 9 bases. In germline, CDR1 is MGHDK, CDR2 SYGVNS. Losses at the gene ends were 6 bases for V and 2 bases for J; bases not matched to a gene: 3. This CDR3 is 14 amino acids long. The CDR3 nucleotides read TGTGCCAGCAGCCTAGCGGGGAACACAGATACGCAGTATTTT. This codes for CASSLAGNTDTQYF.

The chain combines TRBV6-6 with TRBJ2-1; 13 bases map to TRBD2. CDR1 is MNHNY, CDR2 SVGAGI, per germline (reference sequence). Trimming took 5 bases from V and 10 from J; bases not matched to a gene: 11. The CDR3 totals 16 residues. CDR3 protein: CASSQGLAGTMREQFF. DNA of the CDR3: TGTGCCAGCAGTCAGGGACTAGCGGGGACTATGCGCGAGCAGTTCTTC.

This clone came up a few times. The gene calls are TRBV4-1 and TRBJ2-3, with TRBD2 matching over 7 bases. Germline lookup yields CDR1 MGHRA and CDR2 YSYEKL. The CDR3 totals 16 residues. Losses at the gene ends were 1 base for V and 7 bases for J; bases not matched to a gene: 11. CDR3 amino acids: CASSQGPRGRDNTQYF. The CDR3 DNA reads TGCGCCAGCAGCCAAGGTCCTCGCGGGAGAGACAATACGCAGTATTTT.

V and J are TRBV30 and TRBJ2-3; D is perhaps TRBD2 (5 bases). Deletions cut 0 bases from V and 8 bases from J, with 6 bases between. CDR1 and CDR2 (germline): GTSNPN, SVGIG (reference sequence). CDR3 length equals 11 residues. In DNA, the CDR3 is TGTGCCTGGAGTGTTGGGAGTACGCAGTATTTT. Translation gives CAWSVGSTQYF.

The V and J genes are TRBV30 and TRBJ2-5; the D gene is possibly TRBD1 (6 bases). V was shortened by 3 bases and J by 2 bases, with 25 bases between the two germline ends. This CDR3 comprises 18 residues. Germline V gene sequence: CDR1 GTSNPN, CDR2 SVGIG (reference sequence). CDR3 sequence reads: CAWRRGGRAEPRQETQYF. CDR3 in DNA: TGTGCCTGGAGAAGAGGGGGACGGGCTGAACCTAGACAAGAGACCCAGTACTTC. Full variable domain (missing parts from reference TRBV30 and TRBJ2-5): SQTIHQWPATLVQPVGSPLSLECTVEGTSNPNLYWYRQAAGRGLQLLFYSVGIGQISSEVPQNLSASRPQDRQFILSSKKLLLSDSGFYLCAWRRGGRAEPRQETQYFGPGTRLLVL.

V and J are TRBV27 and TRBJ1-6, with D possibly being TRBD1 (5 bases). The CDR3 loop spans 14 amino acids. Germline V gives CDR1 MNHEY, CDR2 SMNVEV (reference sequence). Trimming cost V 6 bases and J 4 bases, with 10 bases left between them. The CDR3 region is CASSVDSYNSPLHF. The CDR3 DNA sequence: TGTGCCAGCAGCGTAGACAGTTATAATTCACCCCTCCACTTT.

The rearrangement joins TRBV7-2 to TRBJ1-2; D uncertain. The length of the CDR3 is 14 residues. Trimming removed 5 bases from V and 3 bases from J, with 13 bases in between. Germline CDR1 is SGHTA and CDR2 is FQGNSA. This chain's CDR3 is CASSPAPGDYGYTF. The CDR3 region has the DNA TGTGCCAGCAGCCCAGCCCCCGGGGACTATGGCTACACCTTC. Full variable domain (outside the CDR3, taken from reference TRBV7-2 and TRBJ1-2): GAGVSQSPSNKVTEKGKDVELRCDPISGHTALYWYRQSLGQGLEFLIYFQGNSAPDKSGLPSDRFSAERTGGSVSTLTIQRTQQEDSAVYLCASSPAPGDYGYTFGSGTRLTVV.

This chain links TRBV6-4 with TRBJ2-1, with 10 bases identical to TRBD1. CDR1 and CDR2 (germline): MRHNA, SNTAGT. The CDR3 has 13 residues. With V trimmed by 6 bases and J by 9 bases, 5 bases remained unmatched. CDR3 region: CASSRDRGTEQFF. CDR3 in DNA: TGTGCCAGCAGCCGGGACAGGGGCACTGAGCAGTTCTTC.

The chain joins TRBV4-2 to TRBJ1-4; possible D gene TRBD1, 5 bases. The germline gives CDR1 LGHNA, CDR2 YNFKEQ. The CDR3 spans 16 residues. Trimming stripped 1 base from V and 8 bases from J, with 17 bases between. CDR3 DNA sequence: TGTGCCAGCAGCCAAGCAGGGCAGAGTGGACCCGAAAAACTGTTTTTT. It codes for CASSQAGQSGPEKLFF.

Concerning this clone itself: This sample also contains other DNA sequences that code for the same CDR3. J is TRBJ2-7 and V is TRBV20-1; maybe TRBD2 (6 bases). This CDR3 is built from 11 residues. CDR1 is DFQATT, CDR2 SNEGSKA, per germline (reference sequence). With 5 bases removed from V and 4 bases from J, the gap between germline ends came to 9 bases. DNA for the CDR3: TGCAGTGCTCGGGACTCTTACGAGCAGTACTTC. This gives the protein CSARDSYEQYF.

This clone was observed a single time. CDR3 amino acids: CASSSNGRHTYEQYF. The CDR3 region has the DNA TGTGCCAGCAGCTCCAACGGGCGCCACACCTACGAGCAGTACTTC. The V call is TRBV5-6, the J call TRBJ2-7; D uncertain. CDR1 and CDR2 (germline): SGHDT, YYEEEE. This CDR3 region has 15 residues. V lost 3 bases to trimming and J lost 2 bases, with 15 bases between them.